Here is one T cell receptor (beta chain) with its context. This entry comes from a study of cytomegalovirus exposure and HLA in healthy donors. PCR employed 60 Vbeta and 13 Jbeta primers. Libraries were prepared by immunoSEQ multiplex PCR; TCRdb keeps only in-frame clonotypes and omits some of them. The sample holds tens of thousands of clones, roughly 70% seen once. From germline, CDR1 is LGHNA and CDR2 YSLEER. The CDR3 extends over 16 amino acids. V dropped 4 bases and J dropped 0 bases, with 15 bases sitting between them. Sequencing input: PBMCs. The TCR comes from a woman aged 55 to 70 in good health and CMV-seropositive. The chain links TRBV4-3 to TRBJ1-1, with D tentatively TRBD1 (6 bases). DNA of the CDR3: TGCGCCAGCAGCCTATTCTTCAGGGGCATGAACACTGAAGCTTTCTTT. It translates to CASSLFFRGMNTEAFF.